This TCR beta chain is drawn from a study of T cell repertoires in cytomegalovirus infection. This CDR3 is built from 15 residues. CDR1 and CDR2 from the germline V gene are SGHTA and FQGNSA. V gave up 5 bases and J gave up 4 bases, with 14 bases separating them. This clonotype was seen ten or more times. TCRdb re-derived calls from the reads in MiXCR, one entry per CDR3 protein. The data show a few hundred thousand distinct CDR3 sequences, roughly 10% seen once. This clonotype originated in a human donor in good health (CMV status not recorded). Some clones in this sample may be carry-over from other donors' samples. The rearrangement links TRBV7-2 to TRBJ2-2, with D perhaps TRBD1 (5 bases). Sample: PBMCs. For the CDR3, the DNA is TGTGCCAGCAGCCGTTTGGGGCCAGGCACCGGGGAGCTGTTTTTT. It is translated as CASSRLGPGTGELFF.